The next 14 T cell receptor beta chains were all read from a single sample in a study of OX40 agonist ivuxolimab in advanced cancers. Only in-frame clones appear in the TCRdb table, and some are missing; sequencing was by immunoSEQ multiplex PCR. Of some 89,000 clones in the sample, 80% to 90% were seen once. Here the sequenced sample was CD4+ or CD8+ T cells sorted from blood, taken in a trial of the OX40 agonist ivuxolimab. The receptors here all came from an adult with an advanced solid tumor such as melanoma, head and neck, liver or kidney cancer.

This chain connects TRBV6-5 to TRBJ1-6; 10 bases are a match to TRBD1. Germline CDR1 and CDR2: MNHEY and SVGAGI. V lost 6 bases and J lost 7; bases outside the gene matches: 3. The CDR3 spans 14 residues. The CDR3 here is CASSLGQGNSPLHF. Here the CDR3 DNA reads TGTGCCAGCAGCCTGGGACAGGGGAATTCACCCCTCCACTTT.

The rearrangement joins TRBV19 to TRBJ1-2, with D possibly TRBD1 on 5 matching bases. CDR3 length: 13 residues. CDR1 is LNHDA, CDR2 SQIVND, per germline (reference sequence). Trimming took off 7 bases at V and 6 bases at J, with 15 bases between the two ends. CDR3: CASTPRGRNGYTF. The CDR3 bases are TGTGCCAGTACCCCGCGGGGGAGGAATGGCTACACCTTC.

This clone was counted once. The junction differs from germline at one of its ends, possibly a read error. The rearrangement uses TRBV29-1 and TRBJ2-7, with 7 bases identical to TRBD1. This CDR3 has 14 amino acids. The germline V gene has CDR1 SQVTM and CDR2 ANQGSEA. The CDR3 DNA reads TGCAGCGTAGAAGTCACAGGGGAAATGATCGAGCAGTACTTC. It is translated as CSVEVTGEMIEQYF.

This chain uses TRBV6-5 with TRBJ1-1; maybe TRBD1 (5 bases). V was pared by 6 bases and J by 7 bases, with 18 bases between. Germline V gene data show CDR1 as MNHEY and CDR2 as SVGAGI. This CDR3 is built from 14 residues. CDR3 in amino acids: CASRNGHLGDEAFF. DNA for the CDR3: TGTGCCAGCAGAAACGGACACCTCGGGGATGAAGCTTTCTTT.

The V and J genes are TRBV10-3 and TRBJ2-5; D not resolved. V lost 0 bases, J lost 2 bases, and 7 bases lay in between. The CDR3 consists of 14 residues. CDR1 is ENHRY and CDR2 is SYGVKD in the germline V gene. For the CDR3, the DNA is TGTGCCATCAGTGAGTCGATCAGGCAAGAGACCCAGTACTTC. Residues: CAISESIRQETQYF.

In this sample, this clone turned up a few times. V usage is TRBV29-1 and J usage is TRBJ1-4; 9 nucleotides agree with TRBD1. The ends lost 6 bases at V and 10 bases at J; junction bases unmatched: 9. The CDR3 is made up of 13 amino acids. Germline V gene lookup returns CDR1 SQVTM and CDR2 ANQGSEA. The CDR3 region has the DNA TGCAGCGTCAGAGGGACAGGGAACGGAAAACTGTTTTTT. Residues: CSVRGTGNGKLFF. The full variable domain, in which reference TRBV29-1 and TRBJ1-4 provide the parts outside the CDR3, is SAVISQKPSRDICQRGTSLTIQCQVDSQVTMMFWYRQQPGQSLTLIATANQGSEATYESGFVIDKFPISRPNLTFSTLTVSNMSPEDSSIYLCSVRGTGNGKLFFGSGTQLSVL.

J is TRBJ2-2 and V is TRBV7-2; D perhaps matches TRBD2 (6 bases). Germline CDR1 reads SGHTA; CDR2 reads FQGNSA. This CDR3 is built from 15 residues. V was shortened by 5 bases and J by 1 base, with 11 bases between the two germline ends. The CDR3 loop reads CASSAGRQNTGELFF. For the CDR3, the DNA is TGTGCCAGCAGCGCGGGACGGCAGAACACCGGGGAGCTGTTTTTT.

The V call is TRBV30, the J call TRBJ2-1; D assignment may be TRBD1 or TRBD2 (7 bases each). The length of the CDR3 is 15 residues. Germline CDR1 and CDR2: GTSNPN and SVGIG (reference sequence). The V and J ends lost 0 bases and 9 bases respectively, with 18 bases between them. CDR3 sequence reads: CAWSVGRGGISEQFF. DNA for the CDR3: TGTGCCTGGAGTGTGGGCAGGGGGGGTATAAGTGAGCAGTTCTTC.

The chain recombines TRBV5-1 with TRBJ1-1; TRBD1 matches 7 bases. Germline values: CDR1 SGHRS, CDR2 YFSETQ. Trimming removed 4 bases from V and 5 bases from J; junction bases left unmatched: 8. This CDR3 contains 14 residues. CDR3 DNA: TGCGCCAGCAGCGACCAAGGGGGCGAGACTGAAGCTTTCTTT. It translates to CASSDQGGETEAFF.

The chain has TRBV5-1 and TRBJ1-1, with 10 bases that match TRBD1. Germline CDR1 reads SGHRS; CDR2 reads YFSETQ. The CDR3 is made up of 13 amino acids. With V trimmed by 1 base and J by 8 bases, 2 bases remained unmatched. CDR3 in amino acids: CASSLTTGGEAFF. CDR3 nucleotide sequence: TGCGCCAGCAGCTTGACGACAGGGGGCGAAGCTTTCTTT. The variable domain in full, with the rest retrieved from reference TRBV5-1 and TRBJ1-1, is KAGVTQTPRYLIKTRGQQVTLSCSPISGHRSVSWYQQTPGQGLQFLFEYFSETQRNKGNFPGRFSGRQFSNSRSEMNVSTLELGDSALYLCASSLTTGGEAFFGQGTRLTVV.

The rearrangement joins TRBV28 to TRBJ1-5; 7 nucleotides line up with TRBD1. This CDR3 spans 16 amino acids. Germline V gene lookup returns CDR1 MDHEN and CDR2 SYDVKM. V dropped 6 bases and J dropped 3; count of bases not matched to a gene: 11. CDR3 loop: CASRPRTGMSNQPQHF. The DNA of the CDR3 is TGTGCCAGCAGACCCAGGACAGGCATGTCCAATCAGCCCCAGCATTTT.

The chain carries TRBV6-6 and TRBJ1-1; 11 bases agree with TRBD1. CDR1 is MNHNY and CDR2 is SVGAGI in the germline V gene (reference sequence). CDR3 length: 13 amino acids. J lost 10 bases, V lost 2 bases, and 3 bases had no gene match. In DNA, the CDR3 is TGTGCCAGCAGTTACGGGGGGACAGGGGGAGCTTTCTTT. Its protein product is CASSYGGTGGAFF.

V is TRBV27 and J is TRBJ1-1; D perhaps matches TRBD1 (5 bases). CDR3 length: 14 residues. Germline loops: CDR1 MNHEY, CDR2 SMNVEV (reference sequence). V dropped 4 bases and J dropped 1 base, with 10 bases sitting between them. The DNA of the CDR3 is TGTGCCAGCAGTTCCGGGACGGGGAACACTGAAGCTTTCTTT. This translates into CASSSGTGNTEAFF.

This chain uses TRBV5-4 with TRBJ2-3; 7 positions agree with TRBD2. J was trimmed by 0 bases and V by 0 bases; bases with no gene match: 4. Germline CDR1 is SGHNT and CDR2 is YYREEE (reference sequence). The CDR3 consists of 16 residues. CDR3 DNA: TGTGCCAGCAGCTTGGCTAGCGGAAGAAGCACAGATACGCAGTATTTT. It yields the protein CASSLASGRSTDTQYF.